The T cell receptor (beta chain) under discussion was sequenced for a study of T cell responses to AZD1222 COVID-19 vaccine. Notes on the study in general: Only a handful of individuals given AZD1222 were seropositive at baseline. Dominant CD4 TCR responses targeted spike regions 160-218 and 743-854.

With respect to this clone: What it recognizes is unknown.

Repertoires were generated with immunoSEQ multiplex PCR, while TCRdb's copy carries only in-frame clones and drops some. Altogether fewer than 150,000 clones are present, 70% to 90% being singletons, with the ten largest covering about 6%. Sample: peripheral blood, taken 28 days after the second AZD1222 dose. The receptor's source is an adult who received the AZD1222 COVID-19 vaccine.

The CDR3 is CASSLNREWTEAFF. CDR3 bases: TGTGCCAGCAGCTTGAACAGGGAATGGACTGAAGCTTTCTTT. The gene calls are TRBV5-4 and TRBJ1-1; the D gene is possibly TRBD1 (6 bases). The CDR3 loop spans 14 amino acids. Between the trimmed V and J ends, which lost 1 base and 5 bases, there was a span of 12 bases. CDR1 is SGHNT and CDR2 is YYREEE in the germline V gene (reference sequence).